This T cell receptor (beta chain) emerged from a study of blood T cell repertoires in COVID-19. The wider study: Samples of COVID-19 (acute and convalescent) were obtained from the United States, Italy and Spain.

Under the authors' procedure: Reference gene primer amplification in the assay estimated nucleated cell counts. The assay was immunoSEQ multiplex PCR, and TCRdb's table has in-frame clones only and misses some. V and J calls and clone size are as listed in that table; D and trimming were resolved from the DNA. The table includes about 140,000 clones, about nine tenths detected once. With 8 bases removed from V and 7 bases from J, the gap between germline ends came to 15 bases. The CDR3 covers 12 residues. CDR1 is MDHEN, CDR2 SYDVKM, per germline. The chain has TRBV28 and TRBJ2-7, with unresolved D. This TCR derives from a man between 60 and 75 years old who had recovered from COVID-19. Sequencing input: PBMCs or T cells enriched from blood (not recorded which). The CDR3: CASSTPVREQYF. In nucleotides, the CDR3 is TGTGCCAGCTCCACCCCTGTTCGGGAGCAGTACTTC. The full variable domain, with the rest looked up from reference TRBV28 and TRBJ2-7, is DVKVTQSSRYLVKRTGEKVFLECVQDMDHENMFWYRQDPGLGLRLIYFSYDVKMKEKGDIPEGYSVSREKKERFSLILESASTNQTSMYLCASSTPVREQYFGPGTRLTVT.